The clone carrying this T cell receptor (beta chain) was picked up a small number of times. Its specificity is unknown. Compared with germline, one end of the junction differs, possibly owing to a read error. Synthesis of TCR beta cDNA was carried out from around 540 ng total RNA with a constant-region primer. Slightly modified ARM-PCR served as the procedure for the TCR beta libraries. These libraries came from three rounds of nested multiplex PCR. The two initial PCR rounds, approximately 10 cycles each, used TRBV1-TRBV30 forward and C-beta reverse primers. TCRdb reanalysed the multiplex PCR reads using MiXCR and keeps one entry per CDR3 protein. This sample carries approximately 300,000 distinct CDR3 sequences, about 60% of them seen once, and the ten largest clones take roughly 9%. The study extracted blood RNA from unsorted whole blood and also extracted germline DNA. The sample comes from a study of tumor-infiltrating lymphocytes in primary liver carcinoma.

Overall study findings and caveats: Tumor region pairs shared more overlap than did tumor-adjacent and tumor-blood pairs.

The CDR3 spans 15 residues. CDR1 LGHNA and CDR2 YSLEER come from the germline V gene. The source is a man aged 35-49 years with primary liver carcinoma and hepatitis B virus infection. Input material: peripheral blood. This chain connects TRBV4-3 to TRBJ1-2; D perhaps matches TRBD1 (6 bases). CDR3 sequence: CTSNQEGGLGYGYPF. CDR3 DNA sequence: TGCACCAGCAACCAAGAGGGGGGGCTTGGCTATGGCTACCCCTTC.